Listed below are T cell receptor beta chains from one sample, sequenced in a study of spatial heterogeneity in lung cancer. TCRdb independently ran MiXCR on the 5' RACE reads; one entry per CDR3 protein. The data hold about 95,000 distinct CDR3 sequences, with roughly 8.7% observed a single time. The sequences come from PBMCs, collected at surgery. These receptor sequences come from a male donor with early-stage non-small cell lung cancer. Each CDR3 is given with its conserved first and last residue. Each record gives: V gene, clone size, J gene, D gene, CDR3 DNA, CDR3 protein. A D gene is named only where the DNA matches it firmly. Clone size is stated in some rows and not others, as once, few, many or a class when expanded.

TRBV7-3	.	TRBJ1-6	TRBD1	TGTGCCAGCAGCGCGGACAGGGGAAATTCACCCCTCCACTTT	CASSADRGNSPLHF
TRBV7-2	many	TRBJ2-4	TRBD2	TGTGCCAGCAGCAATAGCGGGGGGCCAAACATTCAGTACTTC	CASSNSGGPNIQYF
TRBV20-1	many	TRBJ1-2	.	TGCAGTGCTGGGGACCTAGCTAACTATGGCTACACCTTC	CSAGDLANYGYTF
TRBV19	many	TRBJ2-7	.	TGTGCCAGTAGTACCGAATACTCACGGGCGGGATACGAGCAGTACTTC	CASSTEYSRAGYEQYF
TRBV18	many	TRBJ1-1	TRBD1	TGTGCCAGCTCACCACCGAATGACAGGGGAGGAACTGAAGCTTTCTTT	CASSPPNDRGGTEAFF
TRBV6-1	many	TRBJ2-5	.	TGTGCCAGCAGTCTGCGACCCCAAGAGACCCAGTACTTC	CASSLRPQETQYF
TRBV5-5	.	TRBJ2-3	.	TGTGCCAGCAGCTTGGTAGGGGGAGCGCGTACAGATACGCAGTATTTT	CASSLVGGARTDTQYF
TRBV2	many	TRBJ2-3	.	TGTGCCAGCAGTGAAACTAGGCCGAGCACAGATACGCAGTATTTT	CASSETRPSTDTQYF
TRBV6-1	many	TRBJ1-4	TRBD1	TGTGCCAGCACCCCAGGGACAGGGCGTATAAATGAAAAACTGTTTTTT	CASTPGTGRINEKLFF
TRBV11-2	.	TRBJ2-5	.	TGTGCCAGCAGCGTCGGGACACTAGGAGAGACCCAGTACTTC	CASSVGTLGETQYF
TRBV9	.	TRBJ1-1	TRBD1	TGTGCCAGCAGCCACTCTCCGGACAGGCCAGGGAGCACTGAAGCTTTCTTT	CASSHSPDRPGSTEAFF
TRBV11-1	.	TRBJ2-7	.	TGTGCCAGCAGCATCTACTACTCTTCCGAGCAGTACTTC	CASSIYYSSEQYF
TRBV10-3	many	TRBJ2-7	.	TGTGCCATAGGTCGGTACAGCTCCTACGAGCAGTACTTC	CAIGRYSSYEQYF
TRBV7-9	.	TRBJ1-5	.	TGTGCCAGCAGTGGGGGGTTCCATCAGCCCCAGCATTTT	CASSGGFHQPQHF
TRBV12-3/TRBV12-4	many	TRBJ2-4	TRBD1	TGTGCCAGCAGTTCAGGGACAGGGGCGAAAAACATTCAGTACTTC	CASSSGTGAKNIQYF
TRBV12-3/TRBV12-4	many	TRBJ1-2	.	TGTGCCAGCAGTCCACCCGGACAGTCCTATGGCTACACCTTC	CASSPPGQSYGYTF
TRBV30	.	TRBJ2-7	.	TGTGCCTGGAGTGTGGGGATCTACGAGCAGTACTTC	CAWSVGIYEQYF
TRBV7-9	few	TRBJ2-5	TRBD1	TGTGCCAGCAGCCCCCGACAGGGTTGGGAGACCCAGTACTTC	CASSPRQGWETQYF
TRBV7-3	many	TRBJ2-1	TRBD1	TGTGCCAGCAGCCGCGGGACAGGCAATGAGCAGTTCTTC	CASSRGTGNEQFF
TRBV12-3/TRBV12-4	.	TRBJ2-7	TRBD2	TGTGCCAGCAGTTTACAGCGGGGGTACGAGCAGTACTTC	CASSLQRGYEQYF
TRBV20-1	many	TRBJ2-4	.	TGCAGTGCTAGAGATGGGGGGAGAAAAAACATTCAGTACTTC	CSARDGGRKNIQYF
TRBV20-1	.	TRBJ2-1	TRBD2	TGCAGTGCTAGGGGACTAGTGTCCAATGAGCAGTTCTTC	CSARGLVSNEQFF
TRBV29-1	many	TRBJ2-1	TRBD1	TGCAGCGGGCCGGACAGGGTAAGGTTCAATGAGCAGTTCTTC	CSGPDRVRFNEQFF
TRBV5-1	few	TRBJ2-7	.	TGCGCCAGCAGCCCCCCCTCTCTCGAGCAGTACTTC	CASSPPSLEQYF
TRBV10-3	many	TRBJ1-6	.	TGTGCCATCAGTGATTGGGGTAATTCACCCCTCCACTTT	CAISDWGNSPLHF
TRBV6-6	.	TRBJ2-2	.	TGTGCCAGCAGCGGACAGCACACCGGGGAGCTGTTTTTT	CASSGQHTGELFF
TRBV20-1	many	TRBJ1-3	TRBD1	TGCAGTGCCGGACAGGGGGCAAAAGGAAACACCATATATTTT	CSAGQGAKGNTIYF
TRBV20-1	.	TRBJ2-1	.	TGCAGTGCTCACCCCCGTAACGAGGGTGATGAGCAGTTCTTC	CSAHPRNEGDEQFF
TRBV7-9	few	TRBJ2-7	TRBD2	TGTGCCAGCAGCTTACTCCTAGCGGGGCCGGGCGAGCAGTACTTC	CASSLLLAGPGEQYF
TRBV7-2	.	TRBJ2-4	.	TGTGCCAGCAGCATCAGGGGTACTGCCAAAAACATTCAGTACTTC	CASSIRGTAKNIQYF
TRBV18	.	TRBJ1-2	TRBD1	TGTGCCAGCTCACCTGGGACAGGGGAAAACGGCTACACCTTC	CASSPGTGENGYTF
TRBV2	many	TRBJ2-1	TRBD2	TGTGCCAGCATGGCGGGGGTATACAATGAGCAGTTCTTC	CASMAGVYNEQFF
TRBV28	many	TRBJ2-1	TRBD2	TGTGCCAGCAGTCCGGGACTAGATTACAATGAGCAGTTCTTC	CASSPGLDYNEQFF
TRBV5-1	.	TRBJ1-1	.	TGCGCCAGCAGCTTGTCGGGGCTCGGGTACACTGAAGCTTTCTTT	CASSLSGLGYTEAFF
TRBV12-3/TRBV12-4	once	TRBJ2-3	.	TGTGCCAGCAGACTAGCAAGCACAGATACGCAGTATTTT	CASRLASTDTQYF
TRBV20-1	few	TRBJ1-2	.	TGCAGTGCTAAAACAGGAGTAAGTGGCTACACCTTC	CSAKTGVSGYTF
TRBV4-3	few	TRBJ2-4	.	TGCGCCAGCAGCCAAACAGTCTCCTCCAAAAACATTCAGTACTTC	CASSQTVSSKNIQYF
TRBV4-3	many	TRBJ1-2	TRBD1	TGCGCCAGCAGCCAAGATACAGGGGGAGGGTATGGCTACACCTTC	CASSQDTGGGYGYTF
TRBV5-1	many	TRBJ1-1	.	TGCGCCAGCAGCTTTGGCATGAACACTGAAGCTTTCTTT	CASSFGMNTEAFF
TRBV29-1	many	TRBJ1-2	TRBD1	TGCAGCGTTGGTTCCCTGACAGGGGTGTTTGGCTACACCTTC	CSVGSLTGVFGYTF
TRBV29-1	few	TRBJ2-7	TRBD2	TGCAGCGCCTGGACTAGCTACGAGCAGTACTTC	CSAWTSYEQYF
TRBV3-1	.	TRBJ2-3	.	TGTGCCAGCAGCCAAGATAACCCAGCGACAGATACGCAGTATTTT	CASSQDNPATDTQYF
TRBV12-3/TRBV12-4	many	TRBJ1-1	.	TGTGCCAGCAGTTTAACTGGCGGGGGGCCAGCTTTCTTT	CASSLTGGGPAFF
TRBV5-1	.	TRBJ2-2	.	TGCGCCAGCAGCCGTGGGACACCGAACACCGGGGAGCTGTTTTTT	CASSRGTPNTGELFF
TRBV6-6	few	TRBJ2-7	.	TGTGCCAGCAGTTCACCCGGGACCACGGGCTACGAGCAGTACTTC	CASSSPGTTGYEQYF
TRBV23-1	.	TRBJ2-3	TRBD2	TGCGCCAGCAGTCAATCACATCCCGGGACTAGCTTTTGGACAGATACGCAGTATTTT	CASSQSHPGTSFWTDTQYF
TRBV5-1	many	TRBJ2-2	TRBD2	TGCGCCAGCGAGCGGGAGATGAACACCGGGGAGCTGTTTTTT	CASEREMNTGELFF
TRBV6-1	many	TRBJ1-1	TRBD1	TGTGCCAGCAGGAGACAGGGGGCTACTGAAGCTTTCTTT	CASRRQGATEAFF
TRBV6-1	many	TRBJ1-1	.	TGTGCCAGCAGTGAAGCTTGGGGAACTGAAGCTTTCTTT	CASSEAWGTEAFF
TRBV6-2/TRBV6-3	.	TRBJ1-6	.	TGTGCCAGCAGCCCCGTCGTACTTTCACCCCTCCACTTT	CASSPVVLSPLHF
TRBV5-4	many	TRBJ2-5	TRBD2	TGTGCCAGCAGCCTCCCCCTTAGCGGGGAGAGGGAGACCCAGTACTTC	CASSLPLSGERETQYF
TRBV20-1	.	TRBJ2-3	.	TGCAGTGCTAGAGATTTGGGGCACCCTGGGTCGCAGTATTTT	CSARDLGHPGSQYF